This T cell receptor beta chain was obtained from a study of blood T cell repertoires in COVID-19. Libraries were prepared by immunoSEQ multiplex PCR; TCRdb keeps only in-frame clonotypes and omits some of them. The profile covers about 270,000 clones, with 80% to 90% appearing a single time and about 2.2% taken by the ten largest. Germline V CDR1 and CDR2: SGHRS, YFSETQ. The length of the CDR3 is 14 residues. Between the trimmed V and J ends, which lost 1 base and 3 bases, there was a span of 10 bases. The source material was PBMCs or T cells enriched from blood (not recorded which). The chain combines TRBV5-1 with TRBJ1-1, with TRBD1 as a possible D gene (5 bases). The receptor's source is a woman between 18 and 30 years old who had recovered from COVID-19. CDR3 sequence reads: CASSLIRGDTEAFF. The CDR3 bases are TGCGCCAGCAGCTTGATTAGGGGTGACACTGAAGCTTTCTTT.